These 29 T cell receptor beta chains were all obtained from the same sample, sequenced in a study of T cell clonality in common variable immunodeficiency (dated by TCRdb to between 2014 and 2016). Library generation was performed with the immunoSEQ multiplex PCR assay. Drawn from immuneACCESS, this table holds only the in-frame rearrangements with V and J called that TCRdb kept. Clones are partly lost; checked studies trace under half to an unresolved V gene and leave the rest unexplained. The sample comprises around 45,000 clones, and every one was counted more than once. The top ten clonotypes cover approximately 5.9% of the sample. Sequencing was performed on peripheral blood mononuclear cells. The origin of the receptors is a person aged 18 to 69 in good health.

This clone was seen at least ten times. With the read ending 3 residues before the CDR3 end, the germline J gene is used to fill in that end. This sample also contains other DNA sequences that code for the same CDR3. V gene TRBV19 combines with J gene TRBJ1-5; perhaps TRBD1 as D (6 bases). Germline-derived CDR1 and CDR2 are LNHDA and SQIVND (reference sequence). V shed 4 bases and J shed 1 base, with 8 bases lying between them. The CDR3 is 14 residues long. The CDR3 sequence: CASSTTGSNQPQHF. Incomplete CDR3 DNA: TGTGCCAGTAGTACTACAGGGAGCAATCAGCCC.

The sample holds many counts of this clone. CDR3 protein: CASSLAAGGDTQYF. CDR3 DNA, as far as it was read: TGTGCCAGCAGCTTAGCCGCCGGGGGAGATACG. V is TRBV7-2 and J is TRBJ2-3, with a weak D call TRBD2 (6 bases). The CDR3 goes on 3 residues after the read ends, and that part is filled in from the germline J gene. Germline CDR1 reads SGHTA; CDR2 reads FQGNSA. Trimming stripped 0 bases from V and 5 bases from J, with 9 bases between. This CDR3 comprises 14 residues.

This clone was seen more than once but under ten times. A much more abundant neighbour one base away suggests this may be a read error. The read terminates 3 residues before the CDR3 end, so the remaining end is supplied by the germline J gene. The chain couples TRBV2 to TRBJ2-3; 7 nucleotides match TRBD2. Per germline, CDR1 SNHLY and CDR2 FYNNEI. The CDR3 is 15 residues long. CDR3: CASSEYAGDNQPQYF. Partial CDR3 DNA: TGTGCCAGCAGTGAATACGCGGGGGATAATCAGCCG.

Many counts were recorded for this clone. The CDR3 end lies 3 residues beyond the end of the read and is filled in from the germline J gene. The gene calls are TRBV4-1 and TRBJ2-7; maybe TRBD2 (6 bases). The CDR3 totals 15 residues. Looked up from germline, CDR1 is MGHRA and CDR2 is YSYEKL. Trimming took 0 bases from V and 3 from J, leaving 12 bases between them. CDR3 bases read: TGCGCCAGCAGCCAAGACGGGGGTGGGGTCTACGAG. This translates into CASSQDGGGVYE. The complete CDR3 sequence is CASSQDGGGVYEQYF.

This clone was counted many times. The read stops 3 residues short of the end of the CDR3; the missing end is completed from the germline J gene. The J gene is TRBJ2-3, the V gene TRBV5-1, with no clear D. Trimming removed 3 bases at V and 2 bases at J, with 13 bases between. Looked up from germline, CDR1 is SGHRS and CDR2 is YFSETQ. CDR3 length equals 15 residues. Partial CDR3 DNA: TGCGCCAGCAGCTGGGCAGGTATGAACACAGATACG. It codes for CASSWAGMNTDT. The whole CDR3 protein is CASSWAGMNTDTQYF.

At least ten counts were recorded for this clone. The DNA ends 3 residues before the CDR3 does, and the rest of the CDR3 is filled in from the germline J gene. The rearrangement joins TRBV30 to TRBJ2-5, with 14 bases matching TRBD2. This CDR3 is built from 17 residues. V was pared by 0 bases and J by 2 bases, with 5 bases of the junction left unmatched. Germline lookup yields CDR1 GTSNPN and CDR2 SVGIG (reference sequence). The CDR3 spells CAWSVLRTSGGQETQYF. The covered CDR3 bases are TGTGCCTGGAGTGTACTCCGGACTAGCGGGGGGCAAGAGACC.

This clone occurred many times. The read halts 3 residues ahead of the CDR3 end, with the missing end drawn from the germline J gene. The V gene is TRBV7-9, the J gene TRBJ2-4; tentatively, D is TRBD1 (6 bases). The V end lost 3 bases, the J end lost 6 bases, and 15 bases lay between the germline ends. The CDR3 totals 15 residues. Germline V gives CDR1 SEHNR, CDR2 FQNEAQ (reference sequence). Partial CDR3 DNA: TGTGCCAGCAGCTTTGGGGGCACAGGATTAAACATT. Its protein is CASSFGGTGLNI. The entire CDR3 protein reads CASSFGGTGLNIQYF. Looking up the rest from reference TRBV7-9 and TRBJ2-4 gives the full variable domain: DTGVSQNPRHKITKRGQNVTFRCDPISEHNRLYWYRQTLGQGPEFLTYFQNEAQLEKSRLLSDRFSAERPKGSFSTLEIQRTEQGDSAMYLCASSFGGTGLNIQYFGAGTRLSVL.

The sample holds many counts of this clone. The read terminates 3 residues before the CDR3 end, so the remaining end is supplied by the germline J gene. The chain has TRBV5-1 and TRBJ1-1; TRBD1 might be the D (5 bases). V was cut by 2 bases and J by 7 bases, with 18 bases left in between. CDR1 is SGHRS, CDR2 YFSETQ, per germline. This CDR3 is built from 15 residues. The CDR3 sequence: CASSLNLDRGGEAFF. CDR3 DNA, as far as it was read: TGCGCCAGCAGCTTAAATCTCGATCGGGGGGGTGAA.

This clone has ten or more counts. The sequence runs out 3 residues before the end of the CDR3; the remainder is reconstructed from the germline J gene. J is TRBJ1-2 and V is TRBV10-3, with D maybe TRBD1 (6 bases). V was cut by 0 bases and J by 4 bases, with 18 bases left in between. CDR1 is ENHRY, CDR2 SYGVKD, per germline. The CDR3 is made up of 17 amino acids. CDR3 region: CAISESSGALQSYGYTF. Partial CDR3 DNA: TGTGCCATCAGTGAGTCATCAGGGGCCCTACAGTCCTATGGC.

This clone was counted many times. The CDR3 end lies 3 residues beyond the end of the read and is filled in from the germline J gene. The chain couples TRBV20-1 to TRBJ1-5; D gene ambiguous. The germline gives CDR1 DFQATT, CDR2 SNEGSKA (reference sequence). This CDR3 contains 15 residues. V was clipped by 0 bases and J by 1 base, with 10 bases between them. The covered CDR3 bases are TGCAGTGCTAGAGATCTGCTGAGGAGCAATCAGCCC. This gives the protein CSARDLLRSNQP. The whole CDR3 sequence reads CSARDLLRSNQPQHF.

This clone appeared many times. The sequenced fragment ends 3 residues before the CDR3 boundary, so the rest is inferred from the germline J gene. This chain links TRBV7-2 with TRBJ2-1; TRBD1 agrees at 8 bases. The CDR3 has 13 amino acids. Germline V gene lookup returns CDR1 SGHTA and CDR2 FQGNSA. J was trimmed by 6 bases and V by 3 bases; bases with no gene match: 1. The CDR3 region is CASSFGQGNEQFF. The CDR3 DNA, read in part, is TGTGCCAGCAGCTTCGGACAGGGCAATGAG. The entire variable domain, with the rest obtained from reference TRBV7-2 and TRBJ2-1, is as follows: GAGVSQSPSNKVTEKGKDVELRCDPISGHTALYWYRQSLGQGLEFLIYFQGNSAPDKSGLPSDRFSAERTGGSVSTLTIQRTQQEDSAVYLCASSFGQGNEQFFGPGTRLTVL.

This clone was detected many times. The read falls 3 residues short of the CDR3 end, and the missing part is taken from the germline J gene. The chain links TRBV20-1 to TRBJ2-3; D is unresolved. Deletions cut 7 bases from V and 3 bases from J, with 11 bases between. From germline, CDR1 is DFQATT and CDR2 SNEGSKA (reference sequence). This CDR3 contains 12 residues. CDR3 bases read: TGCAGTGTTGACGTCAGGACAGATACG. Amino acids: CSVDVRTDT. Given in full, the CDR3 is CSVDVRTDTQYF.

This clone has just a few counts. Just one base apart from a much larger clone, this may be a read error. Read coverage stops 3 residues before the CDR3 terminus; the germline J gene supplies the remainder. The J gene is TRBJ2-3, the V gene TRBV2, with 8 bases identical to TRBD1. In germline, CDR1 is SNHLY, CDR2 FYNNEI. There are 15 residues in the CDR3. CDR3 region: CASSEWDRKNQPQYF. CDR3 DNA (partial): TGTGCCAGCAGTGAATGGGACAGGAAAAATCAGCCG.

With regard to this clone: The sequenced fragment ends 3 residues before the CDR3 boundary, so the rest is inferred from the germline J gene. This chain links TRBV19 with TRBJ1-2; D is uncertain. CDR1 is LNHDA, CDR2 SQIVND, per germline (reference sequence). CDR3 length: 13 residues. The chain's CDR3 is CASSISSSYDYTF. The CDR3 DNA, read in part, is TGTGCCAGTAGTATTTCGTCTTCCTACGAC.

In its sample, this clone was seen many times. The read terminates 3 residues ahead of where the CDR3 ends, so the germline J gene completes it. The rearrangement joins TRBV5-4 to TRBJ2-3; unclear D gene. V was trimmed by 6 bases and J by 0 bases, leaving 14 bases between them. The CDR3 loop spans 15 amino acids. Per germline, CDR1 SGHNT and CDR2 YYREEE (reference sequence). CDR3 in amino acids: CASISPLQSTDTQYF. Partial CDR3 DNA: TGTGCCAGCATAAGCCCACTCCAAAGCACAGATACG.

This clone was counted many times. Other DNA sequences in this specimen translate into the identical CDR3. CDR3: CASSPAGPTYEQYF. The DNA read from the CDR3 is TGCGCCAGCAGCCCTGCGGGGCCCACCTACGAG. The chain joins TRBV5-1 to TRBJ2-7, with D possibly matching TRBD2 (6 bases). The read is 3 residues too short to cover the CDR3 end, so that end is filled in from the germline J gene. The CDR3 runs to 14 residues. V lost 4 bases to trimming and J lost 2 bases, with 13 bases between them. Looked up from germline, CDR1 is SGHRS and CDR2 is YFSETQ.

This clone showed up many times. The read ends 3 residues early relative to the CDR3; the germline J gene fills the gap. The chain has TRBV18 and TRBJ2-7; no clear D gene. This CDR3 comprises 12 residues. Per the germline V gene, CDR1 is KGHSH and CDR2 is LQKENI. The V end was cut by 3 bases, the J end by 3 bases, with 6 bases between. The CDR3 DNA, read in part, is TGTGCCAGCTCACCGGCGGACTACGAG. Its translation: CASSPADYE. The entire CDR3 is CASSPADYEQYF.

In the case of this clone: With the read ending 3 residues before the CDR3 end, the germline J gene is used to fill in that end. The V call is TRBV2, the J call TRBJ1-3; no clear D. This CDR3 is built from 13 residues. V was clipped by 7 bases and J by 0 bases, with 7 bases between them. CDR1 SNHLY and CDR2 FYNNEI come from the germline V gene. The CDR3 sequence: CASNSYSGNTIYF. The CDR3 DNA, read in part, is TGTGCCAGCAATAGTTACTCTGGAAACACC.

This clone occurred many times. The CDR3 reads CASRNSGEQYF. CDR3 bases read: TGCGCCAGCAGAAATTCGGGCGAG. The genes are TRBV5-1 and TRBJ2-7; unclear D gene. The read gets to within 3 residues of the CDR3 end, and the germline J gene fills in the rest. The germline V gene encodes CDR1 SGHRS and CDR2 YFSETQ. V lost 5 bases to trimming and J lost 6 bases, with 9 bases between them. The CDR3 has 11 amino acids. The full variable domain, completed using reference TRBV5-1 and TRBJ2-7, is KAGVTQTPRYLIKTRGQQVTLSCSPISGHRSVSWYQQTPGQGLQFLFEYFSETQRNKGNFPGRFSGRQFSNSRSEMNVSTLELGDSALYLCASRNSGEQYFGPGTRLTVT.

This clone was seen at least ten times. The read finishes 3 residues shy of the CDR3 end, and the germline J gene is used to complete it. The chain joins TRBV29-1 to TRBJ2-5; 11 positions agree with TRBD2. The trim removed 8 bases at V and 5 bases at J, leaving 7 bases unmatched. This CDR3 spans 13 amino acids. Germline loops: CDR1 SQVTM, CDR2 ANQGSEA. The CDR3 loop reads CSLAGGQEETQYF. CDR3 bases read: TGCAGCTTAGCGGGGGGGCAGGAGGAGACC.

Many counts were recorded for this clone. The missing CDR3 end, 3 residues past where the read stops, is filled in from the germline J gene. The chain recombines TRBV10-1 with TRBJ2-5; 9 bases align to TRBD2. Trimming took 0 bases from V and 1 from J; bases not matched to a gene: 3. Germline V gives CDR1 WNHNN, CDR2 SYGVQD (reference sequence). This CDR3 spans 16 amino acids. Here the CDR3 reads CASSESKRGVQETQYF. CDR3 DNA (partial): TGCGCCAGCAGTGAGTCTAAGCGGGGGGTCCAAGAGACC.

This clone was observed many times. Read sequence stops 3 residues before the CDR3 end, and the germline J gene provides the missing end. The chain is built from TRBV20-1 and TRBJ2-2, with 13 positions matching TRBD2. The CDR3 is 14 amino acids. With V trimmed by 6 bases and J by 4 bases, 2 bases remained unmatched. Germline CDR1 and CDR2: DFQATT and SNEGSKA (reference sequence). The CDR3 DNA, read in part, is TGCAGTGCCACTAGCGGGGGGGGCACCGGGGAG. Translated, it gives CSATSGGGTGE. Given in full, the CDR3 is CSATSGGGTGELFF.

This clone was observed a few times. This may be a read error, as it is one base from a much larger clone. The CDR3 region is CASSLYIGRGTQYEQYF. The CDR3 bases that were read are TGCGCCAGCAGCTTGTATATCGGTCGGGGGACCCAGTACGAG. This rearrangement joins TRBV5-1 to TRBJ2-7; the D gene is possibly TRBD2 (6 bases). The read terminates 3 residues before the CDR3 end, so the remaining end is supplied by the germline J gene. Looked up from germline, CDR1 is SGHRS and CDR2 is YFSETQ. The CDR3 contains 17 residues. V gave up 1 base and J gave up 4 bases, with 21 bases separating them.

This clone has ten or more counts. Read coverage stops 3 residues before the CDR3 terminus; the germline J gene supplies the remainder. This sequence joins TRBV5-4 and TRBJ1-1, with a possible D match to TRBD1 (6 bases). The CDR3 contains 14 residues. V dropped 4 bases and J dropped 4 bases, with 14 bases sitting between them. In germline, CDR1 is SGHNT, CDR2 YYREEE (reference sequence). The sequenced CDR3 bases are TGTGCCAGCAGCCCAGGGGAGTTGGTCACTGAA. Translation: CASSPGELVTE. The complete CDR3 protein is CASSPGELVTEAFF.

In regard to this clone: Read data end 3 residues before the CDR3 end; the end is taken from the germline J gene. V gene TRBV19 combines with J gene TRBJ2-2, with D possibly matching TRBD1 (6 bases). Germline assignment: CDR1 LNHDA and CDR2 SQIVND (reference sequence). The V gene lost 6 bases and the J gene lost 1 base, with 9 bases spanning the gap. CDR3 size: 14 residues. CDR3 DNA (partial): TGTGCCAGTAGGAAGGGACAGAACACCGGGGAG. This codes for CASRKGQNTGE. The full CDR3 is CASRKGQNTGELFF.

In this sample, this clone turned up many times. The DNA ends 3 residues before the CDR3 does, and the rest of the CDR3 is filled in from the germline J gene. The chain employs TRBV19 and TRBJ2-5; TRBD2 matches 10 bases. The CDR3 sequence is 15 residues long. Germline-derived CDR1 and CDR2 are LNHDA and SQIVND (reference sequence). With 7 bases clipped from V and 5 bases from J, the junction kept 10 bases outside the gene matches. The part of the CDR3 DNA that was read is TGTGCCAGTACCGGAACTAGCGGGGCTAGGGAGACC. This encodes CASTGTSGARET. The entire CDR3 sequence reads CASTGTSGARETQYF.

This clone was seen ten or more times. The read ends 3 residues shy of where the CDR3 ends; the end is completed using the germline J gene. V gene TRBV10-1 combines with J gene TRBJ2-2, with D possibly being TRBD1 (5 bases). Germline V gene sequence: CDR1 WNHNN, CDR2 SYGVQD (reference sequence). The CDR3 spans 14 residues. V was clipped by 6 bases and J by 6 bases, with 14 bases between them. This chain's CDR3 is CASSSPTGAGELFF. The sequenced part of the CDR3 DNA is TGCGCCAGCAGCTCACCCACAGGAGCCGGGGAG.

In this sample, this clone turned up many times. This clone may be a read error of a much larger clone one base away. The observed sequence ends 3 residues before the CDR3 terminus, with the missing tail filled in from the germline J gene. The chain recombines TRBV30 with TRBJ2-2; possibly TRBD2 for D (5 bases). The germline CDR1 and CDR2 sequences are GTSNPN and SVGIG (reference sequence). The CDR3 runs 16 residues. Here the CDR3 reads CAWSVPTRARANVLFF. The sequenced CDR3 bases are TGTGCCTGGAGTGTACCTACTAGGGCCCGGGCCAACGTG. Together with reference TRBV30 and TRBJ2-2, the CDR3 gives the full variable domain: SQTIHQWPATLVQPVGSPLSLECTVEGTSNPNLYWYRQAAGRGLQLLFYSVGIGQISSEVPQNLSASRPQDRQFILSSKKLLLSDSGFYLCAWSVPTRARANVLFFGEGSRLTVL.

There are many counts of this clone. At one of its ends the junction is not consistent with the germline gene, which may arise from a read error. CDR3 protein: CTSSQECQGRYEQYF. The sequenced CDR3 bases are TGCACCAGCAGCCAAGAGTGCCAGGGAAGGTACGAG. The chain employs TRBV4-1 and TRBJ2-7, with D maybe TRBD1 (5 bases). Coverage ceases 3 residues before the CDR3 finishes, and the germline J gene fills in the end. The CDR3 has 15 residues. The V gene's germline CDR1 is MGHRA and CDR2 YSYEKL.